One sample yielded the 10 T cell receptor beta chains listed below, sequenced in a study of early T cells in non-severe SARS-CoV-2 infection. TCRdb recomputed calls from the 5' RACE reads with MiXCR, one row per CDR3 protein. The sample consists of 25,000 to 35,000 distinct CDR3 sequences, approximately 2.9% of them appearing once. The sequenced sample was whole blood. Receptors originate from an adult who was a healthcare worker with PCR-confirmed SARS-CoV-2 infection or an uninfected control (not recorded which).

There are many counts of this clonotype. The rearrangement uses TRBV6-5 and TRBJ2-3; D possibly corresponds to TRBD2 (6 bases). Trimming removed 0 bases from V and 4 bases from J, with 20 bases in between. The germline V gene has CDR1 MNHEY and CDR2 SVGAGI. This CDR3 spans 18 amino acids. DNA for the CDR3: TGTGCCAGCAGTTACTCGAAGGATCAGGCCGGGAGATCAGATACGCAGTATTTT. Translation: CASSYSKDQAGRSDTQYF.

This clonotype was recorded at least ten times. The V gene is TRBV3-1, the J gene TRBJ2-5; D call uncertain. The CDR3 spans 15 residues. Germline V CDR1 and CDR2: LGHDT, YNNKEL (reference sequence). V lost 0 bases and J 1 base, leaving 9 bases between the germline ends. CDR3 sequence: CASSQDGRGQETQYF. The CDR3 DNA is TGTGCCAGCAGCCAAGACGGTAGAGGCCAAGAGACCCAGTACTTC.

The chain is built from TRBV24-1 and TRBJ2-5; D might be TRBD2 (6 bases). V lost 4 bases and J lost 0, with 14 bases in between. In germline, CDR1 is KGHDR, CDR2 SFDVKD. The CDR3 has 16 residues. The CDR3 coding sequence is TGTGCCACCAGTGACCGAAACCTAGCGAACCAAGAGACCCAGTACTTC. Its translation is CATSDRNLANQETQYF.

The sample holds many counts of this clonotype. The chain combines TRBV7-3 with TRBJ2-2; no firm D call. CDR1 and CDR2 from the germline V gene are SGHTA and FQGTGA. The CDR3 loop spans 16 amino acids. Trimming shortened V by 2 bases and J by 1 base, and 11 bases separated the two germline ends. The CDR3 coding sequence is TGTGCCAGCAGCTTAGCCCCGACCCAGAACACCGGGGAGCTGTTTTTT. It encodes CASSLAPTQNTGELFF.

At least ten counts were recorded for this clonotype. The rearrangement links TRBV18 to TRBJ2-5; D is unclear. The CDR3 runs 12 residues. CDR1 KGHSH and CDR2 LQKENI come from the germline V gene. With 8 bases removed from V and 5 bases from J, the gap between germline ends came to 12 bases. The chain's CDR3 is CASKDGQETQYF. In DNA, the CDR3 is TGTGCCAGCAAGGACGGTCAGGAGACCCAGTACTTC.

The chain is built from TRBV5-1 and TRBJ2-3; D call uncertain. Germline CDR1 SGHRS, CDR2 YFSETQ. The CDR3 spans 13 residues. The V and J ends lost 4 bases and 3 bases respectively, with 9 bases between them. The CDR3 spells CASSPGRTDTQYF. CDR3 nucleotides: TGCGCCAGCAGCCCGGGCCGGACAGATACGCAGTATTTT.

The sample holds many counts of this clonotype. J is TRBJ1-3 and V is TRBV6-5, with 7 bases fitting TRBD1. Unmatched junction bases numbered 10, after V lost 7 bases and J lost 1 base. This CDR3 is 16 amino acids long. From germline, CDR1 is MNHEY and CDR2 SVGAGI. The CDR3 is CASTQGGGGSGNTIYF. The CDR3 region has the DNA TGTGCCAGCACCCAGGGGGGGGGTGGATCTGGAAACACCATATATTTT.

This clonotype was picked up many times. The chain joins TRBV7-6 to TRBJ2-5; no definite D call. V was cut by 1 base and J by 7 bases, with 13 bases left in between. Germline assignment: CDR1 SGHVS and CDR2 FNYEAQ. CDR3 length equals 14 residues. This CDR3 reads CASSLVFTSGTQYF. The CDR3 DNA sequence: TGTGCCAGCAGCTTAGTCTTTACTTCGGGGACCCAGTACTTC.

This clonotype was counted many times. In DNA, the CDR3 is TGTGCCAGCAGCAAAGGACGGGGCACGGAGACCCAGTACTTC. Its protein is CASSKGRGTETQYF. The chain uses TRBV7-7 and TRBJ2-5, with D perhaps given as TRBD1 or TRBD2 (5 bases each). V was pared by 5 bases and J by 5 bases, with 15 bases between. The CDR3 totals 14 residues. Germline CDR1 SSHAT, CDR2 FNYEAQ (reference sequence).

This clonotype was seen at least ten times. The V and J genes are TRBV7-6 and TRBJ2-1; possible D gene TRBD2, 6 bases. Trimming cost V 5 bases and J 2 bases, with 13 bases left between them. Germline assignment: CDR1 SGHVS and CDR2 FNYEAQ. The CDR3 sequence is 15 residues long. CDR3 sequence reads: CASSPYGGTYNEQFF. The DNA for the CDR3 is TGTGCCAGCAGCCCCTACGGAGGGACCTACAATGAGCAGTTCTTC.